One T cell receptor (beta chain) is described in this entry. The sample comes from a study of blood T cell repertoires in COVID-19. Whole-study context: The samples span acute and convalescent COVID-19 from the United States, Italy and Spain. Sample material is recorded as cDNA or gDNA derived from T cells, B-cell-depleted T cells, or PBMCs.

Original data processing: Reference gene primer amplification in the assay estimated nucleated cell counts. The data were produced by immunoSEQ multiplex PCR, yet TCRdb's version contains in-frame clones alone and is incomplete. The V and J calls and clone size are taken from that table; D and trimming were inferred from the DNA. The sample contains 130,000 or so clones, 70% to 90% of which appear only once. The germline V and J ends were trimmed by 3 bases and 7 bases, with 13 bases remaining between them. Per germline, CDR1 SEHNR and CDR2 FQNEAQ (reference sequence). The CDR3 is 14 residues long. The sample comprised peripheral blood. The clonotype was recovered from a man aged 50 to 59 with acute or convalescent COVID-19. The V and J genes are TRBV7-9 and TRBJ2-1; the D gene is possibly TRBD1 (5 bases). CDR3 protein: CASSLGRAWNEQFF. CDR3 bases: TGTGCCAGCAGCTTGGGCAGGGCCTGGAATGAGCAGTTCTTC.